A single sample gave rise to the 16 T cell receptor beta chains below, sequenced in a study of cytomegalovirus exposure and HLA in healthy donors (dated by TCRdb to the late 2010s). Libraries were prepared through the immunoSEQ multiplex PCR assay. The clones in this table, taken by TCRdb from immuneACCESS, are in-frame only. Not every clone is retained; where verified, under half of the shortfall comes from an unresolved V gene, and the cause of the rest is unknown. This sample gives some 76,000 clones in total; approximately 94% of them show up just once. 0.9% to 1.2% of the sample belongs to the ten largest clones. Material: PBMCs. The receptor set was obtained from a woman under 30 in good health and CMV-seronegative.

The chain links TRBV18 to TRBJ2-3, with D tentatively TRBD2 (5 bases). The V gene lost 1 base and the J gene lost 1 base, with 12 bases spanning the gap. The CDR3 is 16 amino acids. Germline V gene lookup returns CDR1 KGHSH and CDR2 LQKENI. The chain's CDR3 is CASSPRRQVGTDTQYF. The DNA of the CDR3 is TGTGCCAGCTCACCACGGAGGCAAGTTGGCACAGATACGCAGTATTTT.

The chain joins TRBV28 to TRBJ2-1; 7 nucleotides match TRBD2. The CDR3 has 15 residues. The germline gives CDR1 MDHEN, CDR2 SYDVKM. V was clipped by 7 bases and J by 5 bases; unmatched bases: 11. CDR3 in DNA: TGTGCCAGCAATTCCAGGGTAGGACTAGACAATGAGCAGTTCTTC. Translation: CASNSRVGLDNEQFF. The whole variable domain, remainder taken from reference TRBV28 and TRBJ2-1, is DVKVTQSSRYLVKRTGEKVFLECVQDMDHENMFWYRQDPGLGLRLIYFSYDVKMKEKGDIPEGYSVSREKKERFSLILESASTNQTSMYLCASNSRVGLDNEQFFGPGTRLTVL.

The chain carries TRBV11-3 and TRBJ2-7; 11 nucleotides line up with TRBD2. V gave up 1 base and J gave up 4 bases; unmatched junction bases: 0. The CDR3 loop spans 14 amino acids. Germline V gene data show CDR1 as SGHNT and CDR2 as YENEEA. The chain's CDR3 is CASSLVAGGYEQYF. The DNA of the CDR3 is TGTGCCAGCAGCTTAGTAGCGGGGGGGTACGAGCAGTACTTC. Supplemented by reference TRBV11-3 and TRBJ2-7, the full variable domain reads EAGVVQSPRYKIIEKKQPVAFWCNPISGHNTLYWYLQNLGQGPELLIRYENEEAVDDSQLPKDRFSAERLKGVDSTLKIQPAELGDSAVYLCASSLVAGGYEQYFGPGTRLTVT.

A single count supports this clone. The chain carries TRBV29-1 and TRBJ2-7; 9 bases line up with TRBD2. There are 13 residues in the CDR3. Per the germline V gene, CDR1 is SQVTM and CDR2 is ANQGSEA. J lost 6 bases, V lost 7 bases, and 10 bases had no gene match. Written as DNA, the CDR3 is TGCAGCGCCTCAGCGGGAGCGGGGGGCGAGCAGTACTTC. Translated: CSASAGAGGEQYF.

The chain carries TRBV19 and TRBJ2-3; D remains ambiguous. The V end was cut by 4 bases, the J end by 2 bases, with 10 bases between. The CDR3 extends over 14 amino acids. CDR1 LNHDA and CDR2 SQIVND come from the germline V gene (reference sequence). The CDR3 is CASSTLTYTDTQYF. CDR3 sequence (DNA): TGTGCCAGTAGTACCCTCACATACACAGATACGCAGTATTTT.

This clone was seen a few times. This chain links TRBV21-1 with TRBJ2-1; the table's D call, TRBD1, has no DNA check behind it. TRBV21-1 is a listed pseudogene. There are 15 residues in the CDR3. CDR3 in amino acids: CASSSRDRGGNEQFF. CDR3 DNA: TGTGCCAGCAGCTCCCGGGACAGGGGCGGCAATGAGCAGTTCTTC.

The rearrangement links TRBV11-2 to TRBJ2-1; 9 bases are a match to TRBD2. CDR1 and CDR2 (germline): SGHAT, FQNNGV. This CDR3 is built from 16 residues. The V gene end was trimmed by 4 bases and the J gene end by 4 bases; junction bases not matched to a gene: 8. CDR3 sequence reads: CASSSIAGVRYNEQFF. The DNA of the CDR3 is TGTGCCAGCAGCTCAATAGCGGGAGTACGGTACAATGAGCAGTTCTTC.

This clone has just one count. The chain uses TRBV29-1 and TRBJ2-5; TRBD1 aligns across 8 bases. The CDR3 length is 14 residues. CDR1 and CDR2 from the germline V gene are SQVTM and ANQGSEA. V trimming: 4 bases; J trimming: 3 bases; junction bases outside the gene matches: 7. This chain's CDR3 is CSVAPTGAEETQYF. DNA for the CDR3: TGCAGCGTTGCCCCGACAGGGGCTGAAGAGACCCAGTACTTC.

The chain employs TRBV5-5 and TRBJ1-3; D might be TRBD1 (6 bases). The CDR3 totals 15 residues. Germline lookup yields CDR1 SGHKS and CDR2 YYEKEE (reference sequence). Trimming stripped 4 bases from V and 1 base from J, with 12 bases between. CDR3 in amino acids: CASSTPGTSGNTIYF. The CDR3 DNA reads as TGTGCCAGCAGCACCCCCGGGACATCTGGAAACACCATATATTTT.

The genes are TRBV4-2 and TRBJ2-7, with 7 bases identical to TRBD1. With 1 base clipped from V and 5 bases from J, the junction kept 5 bases outside the gene matches. CDR3 length: 14 amino acids. Germline loops: CDR1 LGHNA, CDR2 YNFKEQ. The CDR3 spells CASSQGQGKNEQYF. The CDR3, as DNA: TGTGCCAGCAGCCAAGGACAGGGTAAGAACGAGCAGTACTTC.

The J gene is TRBJ1-1, the V gene TRBV11-1, with D possibly TRBD1 on 5 matching bases. The germline CDR1 and CDR2 sequences are SGHAT and FQDESV (reference sequence). The CDR3 extends over 15 amino acids. Between the trimmed V and J ends, which lost 1 base and 0 bases, there was a span of 9 bases. The CDR3 DNA reads TGTGCCAGCAGCTTAGAGGGGCCCTTGAACACTGAAGCTTTCTTT. It codes for CASSLEGPLNTEAFF.

This sequence joins TRBV29-1 and TRBJ2-3; 8 bases match TRBD2. There are 13 residues in the CDR3. J lost 4 bases, V lost 4 bases, and 4 bases had no gene match. Germline V gives CDR1 SQVTM, CDR2 ANQGSEA. The CDR3 DNA is TGCAGCGTTGCAGCGGGAGAGGCAGATACGCAGTATTTT. It translates to CSVAAGEADTQYF.

The chain carries TRBV7-9 and TRBJ2-1; D is undetermined. The CDR3 covers 14 residues. CDR1 and CDR2 from the germline V gene are SEHNR and FQNEAQ (reference sequence). V dropped 1 base and J dropped 4 bases, with 8 bases sitting between them. As DNA, the CDR3 is TGTGCCAGCAGCTTAGGCACAGCTTACAATGAGCAGTTCTTC. Translating it yields CASSLGTAYNEQFF.

CDR3 sequence reads: CASSRQDAEAFF. The CDR3 DNA reads as TGTGCCAGCAGCCGACAGGATGCTGAAGCTTTCTTT. This sequence joins TRBV5-6 and TRBJ1-1; the D gene is possibly TRBD1 (6 bases). The CDR3 length is 12 residues. V lost 4 bases and J 6 bases, leaving 10 bases between the germline ends. CDR1 SGHDT and CDR2 YYEEEE come from the germline V gene.

V is TRBV30 and J is TRBJ2-4; 8 nucleotides line up with TRBD2. Germline values: CDR1 GTSNPN, CDR2 SVGIG (reference sequence). Losses at the gene ends were 2 bases for V and 5 bases for J; bases not matched to a gene: 5. This CDR3 comprises 14 residues. The CDR3 sequence is CAWSSGAGENIQYF. In nucleotides, the CDR3 is TGTGCCTGGAGTTCGGGAGCGGGGGAAAACATTCAGTACTTC.

The chain employs TRBV5-6 and TRBJ2-7; D possibly corresponds to TRBD1 (5 bases). Germline V gene lookup returns CDR1 SGHDT and CDR2 YYEEEE. Trimming stripped 1 base from V and 11 bases from J, with 10 bases between. CDR3 length: 11 residues. As DNA, the CDR3 is TGTGCCAGCAGCTTGAGGGGAACGGAGTACTTC. Its translation is CASSLRGTEYF.